What follows are 13 T cell receptor beta chains derived from one specimen sequenced in a study of T cells in Graves' hyperthyroidism and ophthalmopathy. TCR beta CDR3 sequences were amplified from RNA transcripts. Carried out on the TCR CDR3, a first-round RT-PCR used the HTBI primer set. TCRdb redid the calling of the multiplex PCR reads with MiXCR, one entry per CDR3 protein. The sample lists about 760,000 distinct CDR3 sequences, roughly a third seen once, with around a third in the top ten. The source material was blood. These receptors originate from a woman in her thirties or forties with Graves' hyperthyroidism.

The rearrangement joins TRBV15 to TRBJ1-2, with D perhaps TRBD1 (5 bases). The V gene lost 5 bases and the J gene lost 12 bases, with 13 bases spanning the gap. The CDR3 spans 11 residues. Germline V gene sequence: CDR1 LNHNV, CDR2 YYDKDF (reference sequence). CDR3 coding DNA: TGTGCCACCAGCGGCAGGGTGGGAAACACCTTC. As protein: CATSGRVGNTF.

This clonotype was seen a single time. Possible read error: a much larger clone is one base away. The chain has TRBV5-5 and TRBJ1-5, with 7 bases identical to TRBD1. Trimming removed 2 bases from V and 3 bases from J; junction bases left unmatched: 8. Per the germline V gene, CDR1 is SGHKS and CDR2 is YYEKEE (reference sequence). The CDR3 totals 16 residues. CDR3 sequence (DNA): TGTGCCAGCAGCTTAGGGACAGTGCAGGCCAATCAGCCCCAGCATTTT. Translated, it gives CASSLGTVQANQPQHF.

V gene TRBV3-1 combines with J gene TRBJ1-3, with D unresolved. Per the germline V gene, CDR1 is LGHDT and CDR2 is YNNKEL (reference sequence). Trimming stripped 0 bases from V and 0 bases from J, with 9 bases between. The CDR3 runs to 16 residues. As DNA, the CDR3 is TGTGCCAGCAGCCAAGATCAGAGTAACTCTGGAAACACCATATATTTT. This encodes CASSQDQSNSGNTIYF.

Ten or more counts support this clonotype. The chain links TRBV10-3 to TRBJ2-7; tentatively, D is TRBD1 (5 bases). The CDR3 length is 14 residues. V was shortened by 2 bases and J by 3 bases, with 11 bases between the two germline ends. Germline-derived CDR1 and CDR2 are ENHRY and SYGVKD. CDR3 in DNA: TGTGCCATCAGTGAGGACAGAACTTACTACGAGCAGTACTTC. Encoded protein: CAISEDRTYYEQYF.

V gene TRBV4-3 combines with J gene TRBJ1-4, with D possibly TRBD1 on 5 matching bases. The CDR3 length is 16 residues. V was trimmed by 0 bases and J by 8 bases, leaving 16 bases between them. Per germline, CDR1 LGHNA and CDR2 YSLEER. The CDR3 region has the DNA TGCGCCAGCAGCCAAGAGACGAGACAGAAGGTAGAAAAACTGTTTTTT. Translating it yields CASSQETRQKVEKLFF.

The J gene is TRBJ1-5, the V gene TRBV6-6; D perhaps matches TRBD1 (6 bases). The length of the CDR3 is 16 residues. The germline V gene has CDR1 MNHNY and CDR2 SVGAGI (reference sequence). Between the trimmed V and J ends, which lost 4 bases and 3 bases, there was a span of 16 bases. CDR3 sequence reads: CASSFGGPNYNQPQHF. As DNA, the CDR3 is TGTGCCAGCAGTTTTGGGGGGCCCAACTACAATCAGCCCCAGCATTTT.

This clonotype turned up a few times. The V gene is TRBV28, the J gene TRBJ2-7; D may correspond to TRBD1 or TRBD2 (5 bases each). V lost 8 bases, J lost 9 bases, and 26 bases lay in between. CDR3 size: 15 residues. Germline assignment: CDR1 MDHEN and CDR2 SYDVKM. For the CDR3, the DNA is TGTGCCAGCGGGACCGGGCACAGTGCGGTGCGCGGGCAGTACTTC. Translated: CASGTGHSAVRGQYF.

In its sample, this clonotype was seen many times. The rearrangement uses TRBV10-3 and TRBJ2-7, with D unresolved. The CDR3 has 12 amino acids. V was trimmed by 5 bases and J by 3 bases, leaving 8 bases between them. Germline CDR1 is ENHRY and CDR2 is SYGVKD. The CDR3 DNA sequence: TGTGCCATCAGTAACGATGGCTACGAGCAGTACTTC. Translation: CAISNDGYEQYF.

The chain links TRBV20-1 to TRBJ1-1; tentatively, D is TRBD1 (5 bases). V gave up 4 bases and J gave up 4 bases, with 16 bases separating them. Germline V gene data show CDR1 as DFQATT and CDR2 as SNEGSKA (reference sequence). The CDR3 length is 14 residues. The CDR3 here is CSATRTGTLTEAFF. CDR3 nucleotides: TGCAGTGCTACCCGGACTGGGACCCTCACTGAAGCTTTCTTT.

V usage is TRBV6-6 and J usage is TRBJ1-2; D remains unclear. The germline V gene encodes CDR1 MNHNY and CDR2 SVGAGI (reference sequence). The CDR3 loop spans 11 amino acids. Trimming shortened V by 7 bases and J by 8 bases, and 11 bases separated the two germline ends. Written as DNA, the CDR3 is TGTGCCAGCAACTATCCGGGGGGCTACACCTTC. Its protein is CASNYPGGYTF.

This clonotype was picked up many times. This rearrangement joins TRBV29-1 to TRBJ2-7; TRBD2 matches 11 bases. V lost 4 bases and J lost 2; bases outside the gene matches: 4. This CDR3 is built from 14 residues. From germline, CDR1 is SQVTM and CDR2 ANQGSEA. CDR3 region: CSVALLAGAYEQYF. The CDR3 DNA reads as TGCAGCGTTGCGCTACTAGCGGGAGCCTACGAGCAGTACTTC.

Ten or more counts support this clonotype. The genes are TRBV7-9 and TRBJ2-7; TRBD1 agrees at 12 bases. J was trimmed by 7 bases and V by 0 bases; bases with no gene match: 7. The CDR3 is 16 amino acids. Germline V gene sequence: CDR1 SEHNR, CDR2 FQNEAQ (reference sequence). The CDR3 sequence: CASSLAGTGGAGEQYF. DNA for the CDR3: TGTGCCAGCAGCTTAGCTGGGACAGGGGGCGCGGGGGAGCAGTACTTC.

The V and J genes are TRBV6-5 and TRBJ2-6; 9 positions match TRBD1. The ends lost 4 bases at V and 0 bases at J; junction bases unmatched: 13. The germline CDR1 and CDR2 sequences are MNHEY and SVGAGI. The CDR3 is 20 residues long. The CDR3 here is CASSSRPGQGPFSGANVLTF. The CDR3 region has the DNA TGTGCCAGCAGTTCCCGTCCGGGACAGGGCCCGTTCTCTGGGGCCAACGTCCTGACTTTC.